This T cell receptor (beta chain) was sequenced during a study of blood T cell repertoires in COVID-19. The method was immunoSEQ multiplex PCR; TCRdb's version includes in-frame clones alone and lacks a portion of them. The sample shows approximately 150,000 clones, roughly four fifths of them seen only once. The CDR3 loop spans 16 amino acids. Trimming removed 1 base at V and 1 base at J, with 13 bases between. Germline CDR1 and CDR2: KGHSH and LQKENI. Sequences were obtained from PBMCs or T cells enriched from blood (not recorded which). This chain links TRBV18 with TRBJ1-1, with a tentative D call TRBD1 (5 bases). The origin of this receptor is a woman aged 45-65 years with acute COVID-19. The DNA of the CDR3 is TGTGCCAGCTCACCACAGGTGGTCCAGGGGAACACTGAAGCTTTCTTT. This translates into CASSPQVVQGNTEAFF.